The clone carrying this T cell receptor beta chain occurred a few times. The data were obtained in a study of shared clonotypes between healthy human individuals. Germline assignment: CDR1 SGHVS and CDR2 FNYEAQ. Between the trimmed V and J ends, which lost 3 bases and 6 bases, there was a span of 12 bases. The CDR3 consists of 13 residues. Sorted-subset replicate PCRs used about 200 ng DNA, approximately 27,000 T cell genomes. Using immunoSEQ multiplex PCR, the repertoire was profiled, and TCRdb retains in-frame clones only, with some absent. The table lists a few hundred thousand clones, around 70% of them singletons, with about 10% in the top ten. Nashville, Tennessee was home to all donors, who were Caucasian adults.

The V and J genes are TRBV7-6 and TRBJ2-7; a weak D match, TRBD2 (6 bases). The material sequenced was memory CD4+ T cells sorted from blood. Subset given: CD45RA-negative fraction. This receptor was obtained from a man between 25 and 39 years old in good health. The DNA of the CDR3 is TGTGCCAGCAGCTTCTCGGGAGCGGGCGAGCAGTACTTC. The encoded protein is CASSFSGAGEQYF.